This T cell receptor beta chain was captured in a study of shared clonotypes between healthy human individuals. Some clones are missing from TCRdb's copy, which holds only in-frame ones; the method was immunoSEQ multiplex PCR. The table shows about 1.1 million clones, with 70% to 85% occurring only once. Trimming cost V 5 bases and J 11 bases; bases outside gene matches: 8. CDR3 length: 12 residues. Germline-derived CDR1 and CDR2 are SGHRS and YFSETQ. The donor cohort consisted entirely of Caucasian adults residing in Nashville, Tennessee. Sequenced: memory CD4+ T cells from PBMCs. The subset here: CD45RA-negative fraction. This rearrangement joins TRBV5-1 to TRBJ2-5; TRBD1 agrees at 8 bases. The origin of this receptor is a man between 18 and 29 years old in good health. Some clones in this sample may be carry-over from other donors' samples. The CDR3 loop is CASSLGQGRQYF. The CDR3 coding sequence is TGCGCCAGCAGTCTCGGACAGGGAAGGCAGTACTTC. Full variable domain (missing parts from reference TRBV5-1 and TRBJ2-5): KAGVTQTPRYLIKTRGQQVTLSCSPISGHRSVSWYQQTPGQGLQFLFEYFSETQRNKGNFPGRFSGRQFSNSRSEMNVSTLELGDSALYLCASSLGQGRQYFGPGTRLLVL.